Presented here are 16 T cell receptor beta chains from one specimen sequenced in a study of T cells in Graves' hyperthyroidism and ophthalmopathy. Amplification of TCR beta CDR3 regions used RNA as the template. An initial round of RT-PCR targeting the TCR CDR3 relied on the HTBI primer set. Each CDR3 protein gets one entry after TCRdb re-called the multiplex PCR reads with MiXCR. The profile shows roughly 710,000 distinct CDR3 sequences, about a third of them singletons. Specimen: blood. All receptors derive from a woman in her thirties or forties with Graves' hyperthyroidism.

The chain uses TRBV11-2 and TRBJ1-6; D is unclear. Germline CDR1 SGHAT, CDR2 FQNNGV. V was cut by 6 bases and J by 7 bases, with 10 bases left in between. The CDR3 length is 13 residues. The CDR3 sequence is CASSVGRNSPLHF. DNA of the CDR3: TGTGCCAGCAGTGTCGGAAGGAATTCACCCCTCCACTTT.

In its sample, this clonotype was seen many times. CDR3 residues: CSVKTGLDQPQHF. DNA for the CDR3: TGCAGCGTGAAGACAGGTTTAGATCAGCCCCAGCATTTT. The chain combines TRBV29-1 with TRBJ1-5; a possible D gene is TRBD1 (6 bases). CDR1 and CDR2 (germline): SQVTM, ANQGSEA. Trimming took off 6 bases at V and 5 bases at J, with 14 bases between the two ends. This CDR3 has 13 residues.

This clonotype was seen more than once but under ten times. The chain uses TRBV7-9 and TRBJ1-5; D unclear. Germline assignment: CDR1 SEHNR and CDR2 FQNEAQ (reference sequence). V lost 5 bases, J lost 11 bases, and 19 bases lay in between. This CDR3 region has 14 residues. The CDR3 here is CASSRLSSHRSQHF. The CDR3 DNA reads TGTGCCAGCAGCCGACTTTCATCCCATAGGTCCCAGCATTTT.

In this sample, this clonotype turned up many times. The chain's CDR3 is CASSPNRVHYGYTF. The CDR3 DNA is TGTGCCAGCAGTCCAAACAGAGTTCACTATGGCTACACCTTC. The J gene is TRBJ1-2, the V gene TRBV6-5; D is unclear. CDR3 length: 14 amino acids. Trimming cost V 5 bases and J 3 bases, with 13 bases left between them. The germline gives CDR1 MNHEY, CDR2 SVGAGI.

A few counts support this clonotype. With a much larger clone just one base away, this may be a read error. The DNA of the CDR3 is TGTGCCGGCAGCCCCGGGACAGGGTCCGGAAACACCATATATTTT. Encoded protein: CAGSPGTGSGNTIYF. The chain couples TRBV7-9 to TRBJ1-3, with 9 bases lining up with TRBD1. The length of the CDR3 is 15 residues. Germline values: CDR1 SEHNR, CDR2 FQNEAQ (reference sequence). Full variable domain (outside the CDR3, taken from reference TRBV7-9 and TRBJ1-3): DTGVSQNPRHKITKRGQNVTFRCDPISEHNRLYWYRQTLGQGPEFLTYFQNEAQLEKSRLLSDRFSAERPKGSFSTLEIQRTEQGDSAMYLCAGSPGTGSGNTIYFGEGSWLTVV.

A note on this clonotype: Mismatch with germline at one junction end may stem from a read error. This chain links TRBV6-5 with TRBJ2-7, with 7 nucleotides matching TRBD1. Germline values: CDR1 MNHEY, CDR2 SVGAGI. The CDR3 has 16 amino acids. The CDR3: CASSEAGTDPSYDQYF. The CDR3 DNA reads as TGTGCCAGCAGTGAGGCCGGGACAGACCCCTCCTACGACCAGTACTTC.

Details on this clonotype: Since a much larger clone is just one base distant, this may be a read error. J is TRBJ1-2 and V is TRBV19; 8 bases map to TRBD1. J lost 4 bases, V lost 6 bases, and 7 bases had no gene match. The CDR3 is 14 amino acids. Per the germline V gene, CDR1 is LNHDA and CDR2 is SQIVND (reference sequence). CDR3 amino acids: CASRTGDRGYGYTF. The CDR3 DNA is TGTGCCAGTAGGACAGGGGATAGGGGCTATGGCTACACCTTC.

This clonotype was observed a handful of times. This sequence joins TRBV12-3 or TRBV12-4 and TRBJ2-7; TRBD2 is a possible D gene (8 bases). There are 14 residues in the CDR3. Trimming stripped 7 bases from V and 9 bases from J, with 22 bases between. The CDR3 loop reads CASTREGALGGQYF. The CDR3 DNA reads TGTGCCAGCACCCGGGAGGGGGCGCTGGGCGGGCAGTACTTC.

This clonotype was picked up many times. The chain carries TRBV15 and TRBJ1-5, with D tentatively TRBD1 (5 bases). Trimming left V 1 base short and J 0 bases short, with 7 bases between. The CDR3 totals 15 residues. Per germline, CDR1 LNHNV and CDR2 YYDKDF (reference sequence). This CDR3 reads CATSRVQDSNQPQHF. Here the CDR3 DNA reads TGTGCCACCAGCAGAGTACAGGATAGCAATCAGCCCCAGCATTTT.

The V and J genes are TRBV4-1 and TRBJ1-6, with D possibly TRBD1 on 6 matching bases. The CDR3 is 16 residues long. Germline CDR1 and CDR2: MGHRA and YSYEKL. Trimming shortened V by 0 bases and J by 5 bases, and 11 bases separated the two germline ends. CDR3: CASSQEYWDNNSPLHF. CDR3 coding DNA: TGCGCCAGCAGCCAAGAATATTGGGACAATAATTCACCCCTCCACTTT.

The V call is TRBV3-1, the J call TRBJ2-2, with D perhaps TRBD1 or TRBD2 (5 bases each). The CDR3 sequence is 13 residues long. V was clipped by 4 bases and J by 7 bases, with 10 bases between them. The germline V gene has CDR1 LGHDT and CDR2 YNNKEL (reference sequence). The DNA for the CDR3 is TGTGCCAGCAGCCTAGGGGAGATCGGGGAGCTGTTTTTT. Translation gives CASSLGEIGELFF.

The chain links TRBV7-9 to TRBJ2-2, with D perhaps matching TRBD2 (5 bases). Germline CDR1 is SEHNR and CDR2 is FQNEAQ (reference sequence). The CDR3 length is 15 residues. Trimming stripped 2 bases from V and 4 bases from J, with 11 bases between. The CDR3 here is CASSLPPAGTGELFF. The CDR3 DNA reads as TGTGCCAGCAGCTTACCCCCCGCGGGCACCGGGGAGCTGTTTTTT.

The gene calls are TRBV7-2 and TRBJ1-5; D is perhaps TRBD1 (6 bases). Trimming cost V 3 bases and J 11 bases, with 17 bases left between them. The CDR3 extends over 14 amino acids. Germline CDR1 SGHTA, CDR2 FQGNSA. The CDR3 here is CASSLDRTKSAQHF. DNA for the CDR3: TGTGCCAGCAGCTTGGACAGAACAAAATCAGCCCAGCATTTT.

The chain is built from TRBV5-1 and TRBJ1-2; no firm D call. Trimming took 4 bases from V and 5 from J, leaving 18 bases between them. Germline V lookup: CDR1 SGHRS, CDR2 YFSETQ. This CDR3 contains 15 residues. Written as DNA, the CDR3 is TGCGCCAGCAGCCACGAACTACGACGGAGTTATGGCTACACCTTC. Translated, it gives CASSHELRRSYGYTF.

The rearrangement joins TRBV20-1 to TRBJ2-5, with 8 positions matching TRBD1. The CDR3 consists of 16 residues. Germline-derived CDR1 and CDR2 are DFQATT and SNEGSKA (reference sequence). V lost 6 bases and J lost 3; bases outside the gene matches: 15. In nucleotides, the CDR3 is TGCAGTGCCCTGGAGACCCCGGACAGGGCTGAAGAGACCCAGTACTTC. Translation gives CSALETPDRAEETQYF.

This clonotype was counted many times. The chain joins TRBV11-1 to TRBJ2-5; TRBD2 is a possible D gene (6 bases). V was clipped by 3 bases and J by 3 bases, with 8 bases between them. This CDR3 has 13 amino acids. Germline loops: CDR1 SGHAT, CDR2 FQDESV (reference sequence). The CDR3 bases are TGTGCCAGCAGCTTCCAGCGGGAAGAGACCCAGTACTTC. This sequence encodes CASSFQREETQYF.